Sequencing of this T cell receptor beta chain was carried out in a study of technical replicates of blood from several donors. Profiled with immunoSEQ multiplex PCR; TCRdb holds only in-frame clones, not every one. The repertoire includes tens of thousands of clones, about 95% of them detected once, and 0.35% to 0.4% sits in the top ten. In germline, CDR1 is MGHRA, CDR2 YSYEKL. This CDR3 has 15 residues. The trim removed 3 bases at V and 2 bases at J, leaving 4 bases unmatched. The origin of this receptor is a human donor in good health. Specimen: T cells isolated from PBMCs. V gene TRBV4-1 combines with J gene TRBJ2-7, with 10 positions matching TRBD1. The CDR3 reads CASSHPGQGTYEQYF. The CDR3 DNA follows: TGCGCCAGCAGCCACCCGGGACAGGGGACCTACGAGCAGTACTTC.